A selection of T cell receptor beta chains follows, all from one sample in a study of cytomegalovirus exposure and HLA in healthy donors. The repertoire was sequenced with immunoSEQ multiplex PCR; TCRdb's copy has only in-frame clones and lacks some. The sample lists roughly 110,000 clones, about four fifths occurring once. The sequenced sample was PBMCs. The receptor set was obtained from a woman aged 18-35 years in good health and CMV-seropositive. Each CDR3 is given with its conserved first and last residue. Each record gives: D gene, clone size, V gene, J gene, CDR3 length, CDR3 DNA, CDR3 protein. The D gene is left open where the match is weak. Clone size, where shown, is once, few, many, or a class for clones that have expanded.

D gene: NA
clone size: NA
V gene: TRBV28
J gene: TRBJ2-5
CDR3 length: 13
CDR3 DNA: TGTGCCAGCAGTTTGCAGGGCCAGCAGACCCAGTACTTC
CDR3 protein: CASSLQGQQTQYF

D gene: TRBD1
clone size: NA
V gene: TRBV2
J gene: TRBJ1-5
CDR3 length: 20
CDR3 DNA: TGTGCCAGCAGTGCAGCGTATACCGGGACAGGGGGCATAGGCAATCAGCCCCAGCATTTT
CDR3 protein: CASSAAYTGTGGIGNQPQHF

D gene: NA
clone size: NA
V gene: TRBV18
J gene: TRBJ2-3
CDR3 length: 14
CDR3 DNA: TGTGCCAGCTCACCTTTCGATGGCGGGGATACGCAGTATTTT
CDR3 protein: CASSPFDGGDTQYF

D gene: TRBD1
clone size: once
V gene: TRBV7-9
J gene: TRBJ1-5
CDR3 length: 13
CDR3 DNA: TGTGCCAGCAGCAGGACAGGGAATCAGCCCCAGCATTTT
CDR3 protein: CASSRTGNQPQHF

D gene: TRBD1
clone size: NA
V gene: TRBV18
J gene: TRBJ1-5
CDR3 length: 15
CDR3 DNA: TGTGCCAGCTCACCAGGACAGGGGACGGGCCAGCCCCAGCATTTT
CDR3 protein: CASSPGQGTGQPQHF

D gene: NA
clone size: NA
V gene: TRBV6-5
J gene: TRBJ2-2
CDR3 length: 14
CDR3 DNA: TGTGCCAGCAGTTTCAGGGTGAACACCGGGGAGCTGTTTTTT
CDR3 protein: CASSFRVNTGELFF

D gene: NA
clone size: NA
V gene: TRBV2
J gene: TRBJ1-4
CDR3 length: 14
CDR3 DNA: TGTGCCAGCAGTGGAGACAGAGTTAATGAAAAACTGTTTTTT
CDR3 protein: CASSGDRVNEKLFF

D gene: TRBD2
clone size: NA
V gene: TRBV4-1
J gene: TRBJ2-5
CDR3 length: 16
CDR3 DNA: TGCGCCAGCAGCCAAGTCCCGGGACTAGACCAGCAGGCCCAGTACTTC
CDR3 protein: CASSQVPGLDQQAQYF

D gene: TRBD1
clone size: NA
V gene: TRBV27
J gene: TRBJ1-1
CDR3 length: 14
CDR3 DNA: TGTGCCAGCAGTTCCCGGACAGGGAGGACTGAAGCTTTCTTT
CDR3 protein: CASSSRTGRTEAFF

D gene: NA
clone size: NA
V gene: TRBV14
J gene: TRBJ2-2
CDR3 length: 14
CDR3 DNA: TGTGCCAGCAGCCAAGATCGAGGGCCCGGGGAGCTGTTTTTT
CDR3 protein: CASSQDRGPGELFF

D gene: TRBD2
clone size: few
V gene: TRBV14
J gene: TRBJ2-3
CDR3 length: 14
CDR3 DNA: TGTGCCAGCAGTCTAGCGGGAACGGCAGATACGCAGTATTTT
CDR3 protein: CASSLAGTADTQYF

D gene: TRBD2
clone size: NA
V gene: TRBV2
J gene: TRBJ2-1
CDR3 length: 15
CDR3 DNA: TGTGCCAGCAGTGGTAGGGTGACTAGCGGGTCTGAGCAGTTCTTC
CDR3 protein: CASSGRVTSGSEQFF

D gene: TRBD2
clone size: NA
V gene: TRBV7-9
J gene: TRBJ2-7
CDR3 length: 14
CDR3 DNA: TGTGCCAGCAGCCCGGGACTAGTTACCTACGAGCAGTACTTC
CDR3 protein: CASSPGLVTYEQYF

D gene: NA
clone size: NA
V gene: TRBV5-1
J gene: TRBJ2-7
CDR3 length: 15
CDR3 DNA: TGCGCCAGCAGCTTGTTAACGGGTATCGCCTACGAGCAGTACTTC
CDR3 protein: CASSLLTGIAYEQYF

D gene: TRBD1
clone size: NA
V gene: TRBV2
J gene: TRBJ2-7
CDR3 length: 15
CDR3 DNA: TGTGCCAGCAGTGACCGGGACAGAAAGATGTACGAGCAGTACTTC
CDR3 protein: CASSDRDRKMYEQYF

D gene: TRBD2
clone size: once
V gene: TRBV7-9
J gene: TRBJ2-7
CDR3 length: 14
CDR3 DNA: TGTGCCAGCAGCTTTCTAGCGGGAGGTCGCGAGCAGTACTTC
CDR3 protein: CASSFLAGGREQYF

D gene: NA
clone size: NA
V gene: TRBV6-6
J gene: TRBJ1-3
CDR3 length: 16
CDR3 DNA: TGTGCCAGCAGTTACTCGATCCTTCAGACTGGAAACACCATATATTTT
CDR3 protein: CASSYSILQTGNTIYF

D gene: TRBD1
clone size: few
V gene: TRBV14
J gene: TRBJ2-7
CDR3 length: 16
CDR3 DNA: TGTGCCAGCAGCCAAGTGGGGGGACAGGATCCCTACGAGCAGTACTTC
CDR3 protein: CASSQVGGQDPYEQYF

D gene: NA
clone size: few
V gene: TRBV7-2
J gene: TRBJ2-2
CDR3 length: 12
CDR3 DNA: TGTGCCAGCAGCTTCTACACCGGGGAGCTGTTTTTT
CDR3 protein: CASSFYTGELFF

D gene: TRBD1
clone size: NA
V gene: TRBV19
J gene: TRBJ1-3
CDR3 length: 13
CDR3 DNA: TGTGCCACTAACAGGGGGCTGGGAAACACCATATATTTT
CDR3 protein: CATNRGLGNTIYF

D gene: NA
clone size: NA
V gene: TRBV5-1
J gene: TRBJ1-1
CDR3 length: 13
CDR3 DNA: TGCGCCAGCAGCTTGGCTTGGACAGTAGAAGCTTTCTTT
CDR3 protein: CASSLAWTVEAFF

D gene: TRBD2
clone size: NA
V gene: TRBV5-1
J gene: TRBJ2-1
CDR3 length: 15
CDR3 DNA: TGCGCCAGCAGCTTGGCTCTAGCGGGAGGTAATGAGCAGTTCTTC
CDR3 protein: CASSLALAGGNEQFF

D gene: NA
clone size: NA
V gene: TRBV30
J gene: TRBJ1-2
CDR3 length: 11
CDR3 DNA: TGTGCCTGGAAAGCAGGGGCAGGCTACACCTTC
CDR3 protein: CAWKAGAGYTF

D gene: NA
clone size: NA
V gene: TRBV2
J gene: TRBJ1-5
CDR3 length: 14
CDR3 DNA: TGTGCCAGCAGGACGGACAATAGCAATCAGCCCCAGCATTTT
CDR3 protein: CASRTDNSNQPQHF

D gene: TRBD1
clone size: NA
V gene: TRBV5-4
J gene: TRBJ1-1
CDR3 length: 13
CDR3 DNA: TGTGCCAGCAGCACCCTTACAGGGGTGGGAGCTTTCTTT
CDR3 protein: CASSTLTGVGAFF

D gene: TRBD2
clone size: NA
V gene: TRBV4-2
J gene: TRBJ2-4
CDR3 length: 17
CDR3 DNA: TGTGCCAGCAGCCAAGTGCTAGCGGCCCGAGCCAAAAACATTCAGTACTTC
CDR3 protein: CASSQVLAARAKNIQYF

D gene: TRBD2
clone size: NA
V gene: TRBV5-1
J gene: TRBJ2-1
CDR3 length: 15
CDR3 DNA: TGCGCCAGCAGCGTTACTAGCGGGACCTTCAATGAGCAGTTCTTC
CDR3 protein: CASSVTSGTFNEQFF

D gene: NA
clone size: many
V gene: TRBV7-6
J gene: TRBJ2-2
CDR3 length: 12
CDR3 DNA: TGTGCCAGCGGGCTCGGGGGCGGGGAGCTGTTTTTT
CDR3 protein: CASGLGGGELFF

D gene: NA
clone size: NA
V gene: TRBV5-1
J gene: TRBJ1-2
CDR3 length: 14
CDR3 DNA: TGCGCCAGCAGCTCCGCGGGGGCTCTGGGCGGCTACACCTTC
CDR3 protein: CASSSAGALGGYTF

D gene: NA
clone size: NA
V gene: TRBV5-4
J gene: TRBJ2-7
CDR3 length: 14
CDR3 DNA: TGTGCCAGCAGCTTGGGACAACCATCTTACGAGCAGTACTTC
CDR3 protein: CASSLGQPSYEQYF

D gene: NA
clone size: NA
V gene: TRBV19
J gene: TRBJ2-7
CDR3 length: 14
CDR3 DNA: TGTGCCAGTAGTATCCGACAGGTTCCCTACGAGCAGTACTTC
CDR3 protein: CASSIRQVPYEQYF

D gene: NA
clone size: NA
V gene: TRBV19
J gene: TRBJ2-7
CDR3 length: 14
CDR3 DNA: TGTGCCAGTAGCCCCGGGTTCGTGGGCTACGAGCAGTACTTC
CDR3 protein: CASSPGFVGYEQYF